One and the same sample provided the 2 T cell receptor beta chains below, sequenced in a study of beta chain features in type 1 diabetes. Sequenced material consisted of expressed TCRB transcripts (all of the isolated RNA was reverse transcribed). Repertoires were generated with immunoSEQ multiplex PCR, while TCRdb's copy carries only in-frame clones and drops some. Of roughly 240,000 clones detected, around 14% appear once; the ten largest clones hold about 0.03%. Sequencing was done on a sample of naive CD4+ T cells from blood. These receptor sequences come from a woman aged 35 to 49 in good health.

The chain recombines TRBV7-2 with TRBJ1-2; D gene unclear. Germline V CDR1 and CDR2: SGHTA, FQGNSA. V was shortened by 1 base and J by 5 bases, with 5 bases between the two germline ends. This CDR3 contains 12 residues. In nucleotides, the CDR3 is TGTGCCAGCAGCTTAGTTTCGTATGGCTACACCTTC. This encodes CASSLVSYGYTF.

V gene TRBV29-1 combines with J gene TRBJ2-7; 10 nucleotides agree with TRBD2. V lost 0 bases and J lost 5; bases outside the gene matches: 7. In germline, CDR1 is SQVTM, CDR2 ANQGSEA. CDR3 size: 15 residues. CDR3 nucleotides: TGCAGCGTTGAAGAGGGACTAGCGATGAGGAACGAGCAGTACTTC. The encoded protein is CSVEEGLAMRNEQYF.